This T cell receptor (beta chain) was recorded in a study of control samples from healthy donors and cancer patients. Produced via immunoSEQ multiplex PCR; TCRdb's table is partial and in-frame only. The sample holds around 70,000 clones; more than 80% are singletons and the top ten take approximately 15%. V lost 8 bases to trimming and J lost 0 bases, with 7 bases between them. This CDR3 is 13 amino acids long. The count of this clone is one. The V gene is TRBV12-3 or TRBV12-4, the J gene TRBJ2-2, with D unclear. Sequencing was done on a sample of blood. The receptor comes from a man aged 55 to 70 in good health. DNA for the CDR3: TGTGCCAGCCCGGGCCCGAACACCGGGGAGCTGTTTTTT. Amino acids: CASPGPNTGELFF.